This T cell receptor (beta chain) was captured by sequencing in a study of blood T cells in healthy people across ages. The CDR3 sequence is 15 residues long. CDR1 and CDR2 from the germline V gene are LNHNV and YYDKDF (reference sequence). V was shortened by 0 bases and J by 4 bases, with 12 bases between the two germline ends. The use of a sample-barcoded 5' primer and a J-beta primer mix characterized a second PCR of roughly 6 to 11 cycles. TCRdb analysed the 5' RACE reads with MiXCR anew, one entry per CDR3 protein. This table has about 1.6 million distinct CDR3 sequences, 34% appearing once. General observations from the study: Across the age range, TCR beta diversity per million T cells fell in a roughly linear way.

On this clonotype itself: The antigen is unknown.

This receptor was identified in a woman aged 25 to 45 in good health. Source material: blood. The chain links TRBV15 to TRBJ1-2; D perhaps matches TRBD1 (6 bases). The CDR3 reads CATSRDSGHLYGYTF. CDR3 DNA sequence: TGTGCCACCAGCAGAGATTCGGGACACCTCTATGGCTACACCTTC.